This TCR beta chain was identified during a study of control samples from healthy donors and cancer patients. Clones were read by immunoSEQ multiplex PCR, and TCRdb kept only the in-frame ones, dropping some. This table has 70,000 to 95,000 clones, 80% to 95% appearing once. Germline CDR1 is LNHDA and CDR2 is SQIVND (reference sequence). V lost 10 bases, J lost 4 bases, and 12 bases stayed unmatched. The CDR3 has 15 amino acids. The chain uses TRBV19 and TRBJ2-2; TRBD1 agrees at 7 bases. The specimen sequenced was PBMCs. The sequence came from a woman aged 40 to 50 with lung cancer. CDR3 in DNA: TGTGCCACCCACTCCTGGGGACAGATCACCGGGGAGCTGTTTTTT. Residues: CATHSWGQITGELFF.